Shown below are 18 T cell receptor beta chains from a single sample sequenced in a study of blood T cell repertoires in COVID-19. Profiling relied on immunoSEQ multiplex PCR, and the TCRdb table lists in-frame clones only, not all of them. Of under 350,000 clones listed, approximately 88% are singletons. The sequencing input was PBMCs or T cells enriched from blood (not recorded which). These receptors came from a woman in her 40s who had recovered from COVID-19.

About this clone: Other DNA sequences from this sample encode an identical CDR3 as well. This chain links TRBV2 with TRBJ1-2; no clear D gene. V gave up 1 base and J gave up 3 bases, with 9 bases separating them. Per germline, CDR1 SNHLY and CDR2 FYNNEI. The CDR3 extends over 14 amino acids. The CDR3, as DNA: TGTGCCAGCAGTGAAGGCGGCAGATACTATGGCTACACCTTC. Translated: CASSEGGRYYGYTF. Full variable domain (remainder filled in from reference TRBV2 and TRBJ1-2): EPEVTQTPSHQVTQMGQEVILRCVPISNHLYFYWYRQILGQKVEFLVSFYNNEISEKSEIFDDQFSVERPDGSNFTLKIRSTKLEDSAMYFCASSEGGRYYGYTFGSGTRLTVV.

This clone was seen a single time. V and J are TRBV19 and TRBJ1-2; D remains ambiguous. Trimming took off 5 bases at V and 1 base at J, with 8 bases between the two ends. This CDR3 has 13 residues. Per the germline V gene, CDR1 is LNHDA and CDR2 is SQIVND (reference sequence). The CDR3 protein is CASSEEGNYGYTF. CDR3 DNA: TGTGCCAGTAGTGAGGAGGGTAACTATGGCTACACCTTC.

The chain links TRBV3-1 (or the pseudogene TRBV3-2) to TRBJ1-5; D possibly corresponds to TRBD1 (6 bases). V lost 3 bases to trimming and J lost 4 bases, with 10 bases between them. This CDR3 is 14 amino acids long. Germline V lookup: CDR1 LGHDT, CDR2 YNNKEL (reference sequence). The CDR3 sequence is CASSQQGWNQPQHF. The CDR3 coding sequence is TGTGCCAGCAGCCAGCAGGGGTGGAATCAGCCCCAGCATTTT.

The rearrangement joins TRBV18 to TRBJ2-7; weak D call: TRBD2 (5 bases). The CDR3 totals 14 residues. The germline CDR1 and CDR2 sequences are KGHSH and LQKENI. V gave up 3 bases and J gave up 4 bases, with 13 bases separating them. In nucleotides, the CDR3 is TGTGCCAGCTCACCCCCCTCGGGAAGATACGAGCAGTACTTC. Amino acids: CASSPPSGRYEQYF.

The chain joins TRBV12-5 to TRBJ2-5; D is possibly TRBD1 (6 bases). The germline V gene has CDR1 LGHNT and CDR2 FRNRAP. The CDR3 loop spans 14 amino acids. Trimming removed 1 base at V and 4 bases at J, with 10 bases between. The CDR3 spells CASGLATGRETQYF. For the CDR3, the DNA is TGTGCTAGTGGTTTGGCGACAGGACGAGAGACCCAGTACTTC.

The chain carries TRBV6-2 or TRBV6-3 and TRBJ1-2; D is perhaps TRBD1 (5 bases). In germline, CDR1 is MNHEY, CDR2 SVGEGT. Trimming cost V 3 bases and J 4 bases, with 15 bases left between them. CDR3 length equals 15 residues. The CDR3 loop reads CASSYQGQGGYGYTF. CDR3 sequence (DNA): TGTGCCAGCAGTTATCAGGGTCAAGGCGGCTATGGCTACACCTTC.

This clone turned up a few times. V gene TRBV5-1 combines with J gene TRBJ2-5, with D hard to call. This CDR3 contains 13 residues. Germline-derived CDR1 and CDR2 are SGHRS and YFSETQ. Trimming removed 4 bases from V and 1 base from J, with 8 bases in between. CDR3 loop: CASSRGLQETQYF. The CDR3 region has the DNA TGCGCCAGCAGCCGCGGCCTCCAAGAGACCCAGTACTTC. Combining the CDR3 with reference TRBV5-1 and TRBJ2-5 gives the whole variable domain KAGVTQTPRYLIKTRGQQVTLSCSPISGHRSVSWYQQTPGQGLQFLFEYFSETQRNKGNFPGRFSGRQFSNSRSEMNVSTLELGDSALYLCASSRGLQETQYFGPGTRLLVL.

V gene TRBV10-2 combines with J gene TRBJ2-7; the D gene is possibly TRBD2 (6 bases). This CDR3 contains 16 residues. V was pared by 0 bases and J by 5 bases, with 17 bases between. CDR1 WSHSY and CDR2 SAAADI come from the germline V gene. CDR3 DNA sequence: TGCGCCAGCAGTGAGTCAGAGCGGGTATCCGTCAACGAGCAGTACTTC. Protein sequence: CASSESERVSVNEQYF.

This clone was counted only a few times. The chain combines TRBV2 with TRBJ2-1; D may be TRBD2 (5 bases). V lost 8 bases, J lost 0 bases, and 14 bases lay in between. Germline values: CDR1 SNHLY, CDR2 FYNNEI. The CDR3 contains 15 residues. The CDR3, as DNA: TGTGCCAGCTTTTCCCTGGGGAGCTCCTACAATGAGCAGTTCTTC. Amino acid sequence: CASFSLGSSYNEQFF.

The chain uses TRBV7-8 and TRBJ1-2; D might be TRBD1 (6 bases). CDR3 length equals 14 residues. Germline lookup yields CDR1 SGHVS and CDR2 FQNEAQ. Trimming pared 2 bases from V and 3 bases from J, leaving 10 bases between. The CDR3, as DNA: TGTGCCAGCAGCTTAACAGGGAAGGACTATGGCTACACCTTC. Amino acids: CASSLTGKDYGYTF.

Here the CDR3 DNA reads TGTGCCACCAGTGATTTGTCGGGACAGAGCTCCTACGAGCAGTACTTC. It yields the protein CATSDLSGQSSYEQYF. The rearrangement joins TRBV24-1 to TRBJ2-7; TRBD1 matches at 7 bases. This CDR3 contains 16 residues. J was trimmed by 0 bases and V by 0 bases; bases with no gene match: 4. Germline V CDR1 and CDR2: KGHDR, SFDVKD.

This sequence joins TRBV4-1 and TRBJ1-4, with 9 bases lining up with TRBD1. This CDR3 spans 20 amino acids. Per germline, CDR1 MGHRA and CDR2 YSYEKL. V lost 0 bases to trimming and J lost 7 bases; unmatched junction nucleotides: 18. DNA of the CDR3: TGCGCCAGCAGCCAAGAATTGTTTGGCAACAGGGGGCGTCTTGGTGAAAAACTGTTTTTT. Protein: CASSQELFGNRGRLGEKLFF.

The chain combines TRBV7-3 with TRBJ1-1, with D maybe TRBD1 (5 bases). The V gene's germline CDR1 is SGHTA and CDR2 FQGTGA. V was trimmed by 0 bases and J by 1 base, leaving 9 bases between them. CDR3 length: 15 amino acids. The CDR3 reads CASSLTRGPNTEAFF. The CDR3 DNA reads TGTGCCAGCAGCTTAACGCGGGGACCGAACACTGAAGCTTTCTTT.

The rearrangement links TRBV30 to TRBJ2-5; 9 nucleotides line up with TRBD2. In germline, CDR1 is GTSNPN, CDR2 SVGIG (reference sequence). The CDR3 covers 16 residues. V lost 8 bases to trimming and J lost 0 bases; unmatched junction nucleotides: 13. The CDR3 DNA sequence: TGTGCCAAAGGGGGTTTAGGACTAGCGAACCAAGAGACCCAGTACTTC. It yields the protein CAKGGLGLANQETQYF.

As regards this clone: At one end the junction does not follow the germline gene, possibly because of a read error. The chain employs TRBV3-1 (or the pseudogene TRBV3-2) and TRBJ2-1, with TRBD2 matching 10 bases. Looked up from germline, CDR1 is LGHDT and CDR2 is YNNKEL (reference sequence). The CDR3 runs to 13 residues. CDR3 bases: TGTGCCAGCAGCCAAGATTGGACTAGCGGCCTCCTCTTC. Protein product: CASSQDWTSGLLF.

This clone was found a few times. The chain joins TRBV15 to TRBJ1-6; tentatively, D is TRBD1 (5 bases). Germline V gene sequence: CDR1 LNHNV, CDR2 YYDKDF (reference sequence). CDR3 length: 17 residues. V lost 0 bases, J lost 10 bases, and 19 bases lay in between. CDR3 coding DNA: TGTGCCACCAGCAGAGATCTCCCGGGCAGGGTCTACTCACCCCTCCACTTT. This translates into CATSRDLPGRVYSPLHF.

The V call is TRBV5-4, the J call TRBJ2-5; D perhaps matches TRBD1 (6 bases). Per germline, CDR1 SGHNT and CDR2 YYREEE (reference sequence). Deletions cut 0 bases from V and 5 bases from J, with 14 bases between. This CDR3 has 15 amino acids. This CDR3 is CASSLGAGVGETQYF. The CDR3 nucleotides are TGTGCCAGCAGCTTGGGGGCAGGGGTTGGCGAGACCCAGTACTTC.

The chain has TRBV7-2 and TRBJ1-1, with a weak D call TRBD1 (5 bases). Germline assignment: CDR1 SGHTA and CDR2 FQGNSA. This CDR3 comprises 15 residues. Trimming removed 6 bases at V and 3 bases at J, with 17 bases between. The CDR3 spells CASSNGAWGDTEAFF. DNA of the CDR3: TGTGCCAGCAGTAATGGGGCCTGGGGGGACACTGAAGCTTTCTTT.